Shown below are 2 T cell receptor beta chains from a single sample sequenced in a study of blood T cell repertoires in COVID-19. The method was immunoSEQ multiplex PCR; TCRdb's version includes in-frame clones alone and lacks a portion of them. The sample records roughly 91,000 clones, about 80% being singletons. What was sequenced was peripheral blood. The receptors stem from a man in his 70s with acute or convalescent COVID-19.

The chain carries TRBV5-1 and TRBJ1-2; 7 positions match TRBD1. This CDR3 has 14 residues. From germline, CDR1 is SGHRS and CDR2 YFSETQ. J lost 6 bases, V lost 4 bases, and 9 bases had no gene match. The CDR3 region is CASSVNRGRDGYTF. In DNA, the CDR3 is TGCGCCAGCAGCGTAAACAGGGGCAGGGATGGCTACACCTTC.

The count of this clone is one. The chain uses TRBV19 and TRBJ2-1; 9 nucleotides line up with TRBD1. The germline V gene encodes CDR1 LNHDA and CDR2 SQIVND (reference sequence). The V and J ends lost 7 bases and 0 bases, in that order; junction bases with no gene match: 4. The CDR3 has 15 amino acids. The CDR3 region is CASIADRGSYNEQFF. The CDR3 DNA reads as TGTGCCAGTATCGCGGACAGGGGCTCCTACAATGAGCAGTTCTTC.